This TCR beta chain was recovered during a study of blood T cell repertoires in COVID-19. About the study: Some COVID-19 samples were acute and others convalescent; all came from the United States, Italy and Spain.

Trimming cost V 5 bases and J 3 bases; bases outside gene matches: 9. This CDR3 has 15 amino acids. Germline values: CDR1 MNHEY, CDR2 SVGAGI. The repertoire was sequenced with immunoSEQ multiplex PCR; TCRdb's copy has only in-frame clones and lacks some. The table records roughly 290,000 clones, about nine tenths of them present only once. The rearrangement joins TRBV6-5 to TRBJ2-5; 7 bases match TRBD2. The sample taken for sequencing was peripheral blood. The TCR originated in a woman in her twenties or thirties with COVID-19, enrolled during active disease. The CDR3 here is CASSLGGGLEETQYF. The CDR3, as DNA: TGTGCCAGCAGTCTTGGGGGAGGGCTGGAAGAGACCCAGTACTTC.